A single sample gave rise to the 10 T cell receptor beta chains below, sequenced in a study of technical replicates of blood from a few donors. The assay was immunoSEQ multiplex PCR, and TCRdb's table has in-frame clones only and misses some. The sample shows 66,000 or so clones, 85% to 90% of them seen only once. The sequencing sample was made of PBMCs. The receptor set was obtained from a human donor in good health. Some clones in this sample may be carry-over from other donors' samples.

The sample holds one count of this clone. CDR3 DNA: TGTGCCAGCAGCCCCCCTGGGGGGGGGCCCTATGGCTACACCTTC. Amino acid sequence: CASSPPGGGPYGYTF. The V call is TRBV7-6, the J call TRBJ1-2; the D gene is possibly TRBD1 (6 bases). Trimming removed 5 bases from V and 4 bases from J, with 17 bases in between. Germline loops: CDR1 SGHVS, CDR2 FNYEAQ. This CDR3 is built from 15 residues.

V is TRBV5-6 and J is TRBJ1-1; perhaps TRBD1 as D (6 bases). V dropped 5 bases and J dropped 4 bases, with 15 bases sitting between them. The CDR3 totals 14 residues. CDR1 is SGHDT and CDR2 is YYEEEE in the germline V gene. DNA for the CDR3: TGTGCCAGCAGGTCGGACCTGGGGGCCACTGAAGCTTTCTTT. This codes for CASRSDLGATEAFF.

The chain couples TRBV2 to TRBJ2-2, with a weak D call TRBD1 (5 bases). CDR3 length: 15 residues. V lost 4 bases to trimming and J lost 5 bases, with 14 bases between them. Germline-derived CDR1 and CDR2 are SNHLY and FYNNEI. The CDR3 region is CASSVRPGRTGELFF. The CDR3 bases are TGTGCCAGCAGTGTCCGGCCAGGGCGAACCGGGGAGCTGTTTTTT. Complete variable domain (other parts from reference TRBV2 and TRBJ2-2): EPEVTQTPSHQVTQMGQEVILRCVPISNHLYFYWYRQILGQKVEFLVSFYNNEISEKSEIFDDQFSVERPDGSNFTLKIRSTKLEDSAMYFCASSVRPGRTGELFFGEGSRLTVL.

The V gene is TRBV2, the J gene TRBJ1-3, with 9 positions matching TRBD1. CDR1 is SNHLY, CDR2 FYNNEI, per germline. The CDR3 runs 17 residues. Trimming took 6 bases from V and 8 from J; bases not matched to a gene: 17. This CDR3 is CASRAPSGRGQGDTIYF. The CDR3 DNA sequence: TGTGCCAGCAGGGCCCCATCCGGTAGGGGACAGGGAGACACCATATATTTT.

This clone was seen only once. This sequence joins TRBV6-5 and TRBJ2-1, with D perhaps TRBD1 (6 bases). Germline CDR1 MNHEY, CDR2 SVGAGI. V was trimmed by 4 bases and J by 7 bases, leaving 11 bases between them. The CDR3 extends over 13 amino acids. This CDR3 is CASSSPRGNEQFF. DNA for the CDR3: TGTGCCAGCAGTTCCCCCAGGGGAAATGAGCAGTTCTTC.

V gene TRBV7-2 combines with J gene TRBJ2-5; TRBD2 matches 15 bases. Losses at the gene ends were 4 bases for V and 5 bases for J; bases not matched to a gene: 5. The CDR3 covers 16 residues. Germline assignment: CDR1 SGHTA and CDR2 FQGNSA. The CDR3: CASSSRTSGGAETQYF. CDR3 in DNA: TGTGCCAGCAGCTCCCGGACTAGCGGGGGGGCGGAGACCCAGTACTTC.

The V gene is TRBV30, the J gene TRBJ2-7, with no clear D. V lost 3 bases, J lost 5 bases, and 11 bases lay in between. CDR3 length: 12 residues. CDR1 and CDR2 (germline): GTSNPN, SVGIG (reference sequence). CDR3 nucleotide sequence: TGTGCCTGGAGCAGAGGATCCGACGAGCAGTACTTC. Protein: CAWSRGSDEQYF.

The chain has TRBV9 and TRBJ1-6; TRBD1 aligns across 7 bases. The CDR3 totals 16 residues. Germline V gene lookup returns CDR1 SGDLS and CDR2 YYNGEE. The V segment lost 2 bases and the J segment 7 bases; nucleotides outside the gene matches: 9. The chain's CDR3 is CASSVGGGGGNSPLHF. The CDR3 nucleotides read TGTGCCAGCAGCGTCGGAGGGGGCGGCGGAAATTCACCCCTCCACTTT.

On this clone: This sample also contains other DNA sequences that code for the same CDR3. The chain employs TRBV18 and TRBJ2-2, with 8 bases fitting TRBD1. The V and J ends lost 3 bases and 8 bases, in that order; junction bases with no gene match: 5. Germline CDR1 reads KGHSH; CDR2 reads LQKENI. The CDR3 extends over 14 amino acids. DNA for the CDR3: TGTGCCAGCTCACCCAGACAGGGGCCAGGGGAGCTGTTTTTT. It translates to CASSPRQGPGELFF.

The rearrangement uses TRBV7-2 and TRBJ2-3, with TRBD2 identical over 10 bases. CDR3 length: 14 residues. With V trimmed by 7 bases and J by 8 bases, 9 bases remained unmatched. The germline V gene encodes CDR1 SGHTA and CDR2 FQGNSA. Here the CDR3 reads CASTQTAGGSTQYF. The CDR3 DNA reads TGTGCCAGCACCCAAACAGCGGGGGGGAGTACGCAGTATTTT.